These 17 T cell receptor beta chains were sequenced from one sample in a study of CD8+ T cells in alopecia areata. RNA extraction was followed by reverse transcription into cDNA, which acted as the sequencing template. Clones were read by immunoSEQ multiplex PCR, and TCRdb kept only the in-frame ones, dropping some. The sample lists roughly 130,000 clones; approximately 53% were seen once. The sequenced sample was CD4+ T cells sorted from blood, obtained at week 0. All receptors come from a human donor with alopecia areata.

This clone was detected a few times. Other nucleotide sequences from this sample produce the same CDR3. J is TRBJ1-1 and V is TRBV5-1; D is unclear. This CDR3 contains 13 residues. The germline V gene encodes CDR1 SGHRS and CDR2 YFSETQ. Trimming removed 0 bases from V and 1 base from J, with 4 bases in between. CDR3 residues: CASSLDRNTEAFF. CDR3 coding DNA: TGCGCCAGCAGCTTGGACAGGAACACTGAAGCTTTCTTT.

This CDR3 reads CASSSAEDRDYGYTF. The CDR3 nucleotides read TGTGCCAGCAGCTCAGCCGAGGACAGGGATTATGGCTACACCTTC. The chain has TRBV7-2 and TRBJ1-2; 8 bases match TRBD1. The CDR3 length is 15 residues. Germline loops: CDR1 SGHTA, CDR2 FQGNSA. J gave up 5 bases and V 4 bases, and 9 bases lay outside the gene matches.

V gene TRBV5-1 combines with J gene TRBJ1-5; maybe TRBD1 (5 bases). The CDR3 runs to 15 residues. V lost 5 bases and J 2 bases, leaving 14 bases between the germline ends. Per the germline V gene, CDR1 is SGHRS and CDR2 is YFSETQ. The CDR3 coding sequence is TGCGCCAGCAGACTAGGGACGCGGGGCAATCAGCCCCAGCATTTT. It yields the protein CASRLGTRGNQPQHF.

CDR3 sequence (DNA): TGTGCCATCAGTGGGACAGGAGCCGGCAATCAGCCCCAGCATTTT. It yields the protein CAISGTGAGNQPQHF. The rearrangement links TRBV10-3 to TRBJ1-5; 7 bases are a match to TRBD1. The ends lost 4 bases at V and 2 bases at J; junction bases unmatched: 5. Germline V gene sequence: CDR1 ENHRY, CDR2 SYGVKD. The CDR3 consists of 15 residues.

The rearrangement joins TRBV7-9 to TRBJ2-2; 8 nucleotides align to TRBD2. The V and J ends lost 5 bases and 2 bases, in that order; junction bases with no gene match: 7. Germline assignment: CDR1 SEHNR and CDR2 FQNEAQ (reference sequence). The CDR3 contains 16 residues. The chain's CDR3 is CASSTTSGLNTGELFF. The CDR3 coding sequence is TGTGCCAGCAGCACAACTAGCGGCCTTAACACCGGGGAGCTGTTTTTT.

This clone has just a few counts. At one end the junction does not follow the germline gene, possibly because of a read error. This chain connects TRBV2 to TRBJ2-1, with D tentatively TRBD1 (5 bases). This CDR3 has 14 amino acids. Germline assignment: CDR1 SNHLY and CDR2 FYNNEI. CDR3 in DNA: TGTGCCAGCAGTGCGCAGGGCTCCCACAATGAGCAGTTCTTC. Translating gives CASSAQGSHNEQFF.

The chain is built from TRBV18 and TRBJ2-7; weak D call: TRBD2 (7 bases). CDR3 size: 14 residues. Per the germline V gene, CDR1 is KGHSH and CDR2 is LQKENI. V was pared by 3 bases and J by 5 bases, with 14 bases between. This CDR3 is CASSPLGGPDEQYF. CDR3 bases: TGTGCCAGCTCACCGCTCGGGGGGCCCGACGAGCAGTACTTC. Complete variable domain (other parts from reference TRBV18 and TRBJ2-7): NAGVMQNPRHLVRRRGQEARLRCSPMKGHSHVYWYRQLPEEGLKFMVYLQKENIIDESGMPKERFSAEFPKEGPSILRIQQVVRGDSAAYFCASSPLGGPDEQYFGPGTRLTVT.

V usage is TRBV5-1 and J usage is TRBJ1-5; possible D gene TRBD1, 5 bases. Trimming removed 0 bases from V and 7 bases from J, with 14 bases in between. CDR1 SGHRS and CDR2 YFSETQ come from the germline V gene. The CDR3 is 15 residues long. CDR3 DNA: TGCGCCAGCAGCTTGGCCGAGGGGCCGGGGCAGCCCCAGCATTTT. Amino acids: CASSLAEGPGQPQHF.

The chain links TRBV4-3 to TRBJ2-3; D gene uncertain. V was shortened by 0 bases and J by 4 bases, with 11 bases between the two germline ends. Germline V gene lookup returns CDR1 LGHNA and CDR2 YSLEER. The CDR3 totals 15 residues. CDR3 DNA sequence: TGCGCCAGCAGCCAAGATCGGCAGCATTCAGATACGCAGTATTTT. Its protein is CASSQDRQHSDTQYF.

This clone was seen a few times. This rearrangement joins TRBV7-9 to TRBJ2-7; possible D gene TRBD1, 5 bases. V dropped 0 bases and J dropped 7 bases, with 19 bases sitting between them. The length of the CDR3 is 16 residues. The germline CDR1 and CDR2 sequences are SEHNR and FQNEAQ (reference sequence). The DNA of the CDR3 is TGTGCCAGCAGCTTAGCGGATAGGGGCCTGGCTTGGGAGCAGTACTTC. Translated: CASSLADRGLAWEQYF.

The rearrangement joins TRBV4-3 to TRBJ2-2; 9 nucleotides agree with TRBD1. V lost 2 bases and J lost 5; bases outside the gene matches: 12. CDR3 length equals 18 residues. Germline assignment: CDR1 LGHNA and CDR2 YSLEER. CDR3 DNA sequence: TGCGCCAGCAGCCAAACGCTCACAACAGGGGGCGAGACCGGGGAGCTGTTTTTT. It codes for CASSQTLTTGGETGELFF.

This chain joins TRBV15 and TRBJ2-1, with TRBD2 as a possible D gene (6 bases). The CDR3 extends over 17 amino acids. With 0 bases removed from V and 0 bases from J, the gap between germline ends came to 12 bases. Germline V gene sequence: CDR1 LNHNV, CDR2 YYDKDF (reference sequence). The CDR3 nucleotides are TGTGCCACCAGCAGAGATCCCGCGGGGAGCTCCTACAATGAGCAGTTCTTC. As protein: CATSRDPAGSSYNEQFF.

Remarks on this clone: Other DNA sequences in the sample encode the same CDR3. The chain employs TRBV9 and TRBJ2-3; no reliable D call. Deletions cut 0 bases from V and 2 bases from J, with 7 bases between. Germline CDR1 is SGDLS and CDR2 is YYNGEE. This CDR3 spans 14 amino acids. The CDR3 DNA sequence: TGTGCCAGCAGCGTAGCTGGCAACACAGATACGCAGTATTTT. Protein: CASSVAGNTDTQYF. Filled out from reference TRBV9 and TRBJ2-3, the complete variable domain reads DSGVTQTPKHLITATGQRVTLRCSPRSGDLSVYWYQQSLDQGLQFLIQYYNGEERAKGNILERFSAQQFPDLHSELNLSSLELGDSALYFCASSVAGNTDTQYFGPGTRLTVL.

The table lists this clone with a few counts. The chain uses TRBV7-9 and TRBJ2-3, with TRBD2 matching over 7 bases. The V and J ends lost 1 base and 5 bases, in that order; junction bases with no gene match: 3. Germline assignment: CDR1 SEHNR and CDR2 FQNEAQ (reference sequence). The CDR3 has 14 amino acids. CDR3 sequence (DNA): TGTGCCAGCAGCTTAGACGGCGGGGGAGATACGCAGTATTTT. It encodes CASSLDGGGDTQYF.

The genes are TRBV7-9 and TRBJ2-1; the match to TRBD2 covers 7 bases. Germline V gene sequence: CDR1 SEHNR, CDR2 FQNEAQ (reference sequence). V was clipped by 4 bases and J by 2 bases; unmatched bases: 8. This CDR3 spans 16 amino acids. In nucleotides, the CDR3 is TGTGCCAGCAGCTCTATCTTGACTAGCACCTACAATGAGCAGTTCTTC. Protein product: CASSSILTSTYNEQFF.

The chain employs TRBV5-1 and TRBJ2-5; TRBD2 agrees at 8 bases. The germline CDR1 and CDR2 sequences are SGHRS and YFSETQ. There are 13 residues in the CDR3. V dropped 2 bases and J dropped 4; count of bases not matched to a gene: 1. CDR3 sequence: CASSFLAGETQYF. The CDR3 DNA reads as TGCGCCAGCAGCTTTCTAGCGGGAGAGACCCAGTACTTC.

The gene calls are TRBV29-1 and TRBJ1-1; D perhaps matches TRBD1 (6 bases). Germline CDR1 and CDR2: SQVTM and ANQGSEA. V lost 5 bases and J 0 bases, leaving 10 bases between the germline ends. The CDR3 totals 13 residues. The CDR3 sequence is CSVLQGMNTEAFF. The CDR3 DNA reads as TGCAGCGTTTTACAGGGTATGAACACTGAAGCTTTCTTT.